This T cell receptor (beta chain) was sequenced in a study of blood T cell repertoires in COVID-19. In the study overall: Donors in the United States, Italy and Spain gave samples during acute or convalescent COVID-19.

Original processing methods: Amplifying reference gene primers gave estimates of nucleated cell counts. The protocol was immunoSEQ multiplex PCR, while the TCRdb copy is restricted to in-frame clones and leaves out a portion. V and J calls and clone size are as listed in that table; D and trimming were resolved from the DNA. The table has a few hundred thousand clones, 88% seen once. The germline CDR1 and CDR2 sequences are MDHEN and SYDVKM. CDR3 length: 13 amino acids. The V gene lost 2 bases and the J gene lost 5 bases, with 9 bases spanning the gap. The sequence derives from a woman aged 25 to 39 who had recovered from COVID-19. This chain joins TRBV28 and TRBJ2-5; TRBD1 might be the D (5 bases). Sequencing was carried out using peripheral blood. The CDR3 is CASSLGRVETQYF. The CDR3 DNA reads as TGTGCCAGCAGTTTAGGCAGGGTCGAGACCCAGTACTTC.